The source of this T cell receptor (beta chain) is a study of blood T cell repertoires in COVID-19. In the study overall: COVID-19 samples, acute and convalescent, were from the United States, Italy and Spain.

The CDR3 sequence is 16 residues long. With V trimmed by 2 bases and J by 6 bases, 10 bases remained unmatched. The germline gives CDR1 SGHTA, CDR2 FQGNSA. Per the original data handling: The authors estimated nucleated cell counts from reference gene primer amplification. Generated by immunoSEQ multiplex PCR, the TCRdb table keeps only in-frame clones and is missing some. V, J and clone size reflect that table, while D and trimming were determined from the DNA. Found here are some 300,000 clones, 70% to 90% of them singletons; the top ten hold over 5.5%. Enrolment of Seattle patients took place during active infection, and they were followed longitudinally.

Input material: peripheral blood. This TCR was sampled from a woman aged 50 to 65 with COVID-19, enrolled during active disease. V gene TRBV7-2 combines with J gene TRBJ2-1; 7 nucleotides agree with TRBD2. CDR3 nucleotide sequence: TGTGCCAGCAGCTTAACCCCTAGCGGAGGGAGCAATGAGCAGTTCTTC. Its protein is CASSLTPSGGSNEQFF. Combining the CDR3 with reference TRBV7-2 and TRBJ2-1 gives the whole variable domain GAGVSQSPSNKVTEKGKDVELRCDPISGHTALYWYRQSLGQGLEFLIYFQGNSAPDKSGLPSDRFSAERTGGSVSTLTIQRTQQEDSAVYLCASSLTPSGGSNEQFFGPGTRLTVL.